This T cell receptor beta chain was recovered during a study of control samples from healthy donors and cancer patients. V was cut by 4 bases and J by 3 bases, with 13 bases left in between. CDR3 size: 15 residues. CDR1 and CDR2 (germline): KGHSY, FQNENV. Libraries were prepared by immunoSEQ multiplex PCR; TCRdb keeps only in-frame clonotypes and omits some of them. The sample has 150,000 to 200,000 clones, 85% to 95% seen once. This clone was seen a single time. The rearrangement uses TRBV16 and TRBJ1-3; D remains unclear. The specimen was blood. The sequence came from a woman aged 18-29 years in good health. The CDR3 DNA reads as TGTGCCAGCAGCCCCGAACGGTTTGGTGGAAACACCATATATTTT. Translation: CASSPERFGGNTIYF.